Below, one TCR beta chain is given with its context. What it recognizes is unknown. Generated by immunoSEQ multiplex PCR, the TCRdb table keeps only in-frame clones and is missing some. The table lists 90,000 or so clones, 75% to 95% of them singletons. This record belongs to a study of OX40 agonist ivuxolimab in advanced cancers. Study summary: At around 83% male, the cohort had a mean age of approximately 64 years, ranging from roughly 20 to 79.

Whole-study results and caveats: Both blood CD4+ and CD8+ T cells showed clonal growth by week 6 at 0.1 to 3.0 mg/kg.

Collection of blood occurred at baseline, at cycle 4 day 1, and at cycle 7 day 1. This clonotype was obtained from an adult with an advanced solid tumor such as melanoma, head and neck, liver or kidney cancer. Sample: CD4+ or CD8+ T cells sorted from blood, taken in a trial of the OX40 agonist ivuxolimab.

Here the CDR3 DNA reads TGCAGCGTTGAAGCTTTAGGGGGCGGTGGCTATGGCTACACCTTC. It is translated as CSVEALGGGGYGYTF. The chain carries TRBV29-1 and TRBJ1-2; TRBD1 agrees at 7 bases. The CDR3 covers 15 residues. Germline loops: CDR1 SQVTM, CDR2 ANQGSEA. J gave up 4 bases and V 1 base, and 9 bases lay outside the gene matches.